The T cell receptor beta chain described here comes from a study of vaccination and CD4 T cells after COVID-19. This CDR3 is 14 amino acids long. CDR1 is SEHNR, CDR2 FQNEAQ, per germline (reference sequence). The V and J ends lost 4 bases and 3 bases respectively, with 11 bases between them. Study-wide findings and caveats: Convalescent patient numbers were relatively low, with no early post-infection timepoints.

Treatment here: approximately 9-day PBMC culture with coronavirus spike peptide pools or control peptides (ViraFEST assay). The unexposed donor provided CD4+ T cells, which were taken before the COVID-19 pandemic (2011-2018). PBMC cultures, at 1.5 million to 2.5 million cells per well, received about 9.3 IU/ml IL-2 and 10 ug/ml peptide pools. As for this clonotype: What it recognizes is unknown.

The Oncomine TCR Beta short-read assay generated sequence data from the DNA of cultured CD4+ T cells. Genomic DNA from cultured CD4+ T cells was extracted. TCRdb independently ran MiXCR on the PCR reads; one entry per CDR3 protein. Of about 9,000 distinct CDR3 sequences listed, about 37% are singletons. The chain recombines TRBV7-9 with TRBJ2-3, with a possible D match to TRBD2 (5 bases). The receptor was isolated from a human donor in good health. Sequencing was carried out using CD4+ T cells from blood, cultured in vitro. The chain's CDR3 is CASSSPGNTDTQYF. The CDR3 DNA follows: TGTGCCAGCAGCTCGCCCGGGAATACAGATACGCAGTATTTT.